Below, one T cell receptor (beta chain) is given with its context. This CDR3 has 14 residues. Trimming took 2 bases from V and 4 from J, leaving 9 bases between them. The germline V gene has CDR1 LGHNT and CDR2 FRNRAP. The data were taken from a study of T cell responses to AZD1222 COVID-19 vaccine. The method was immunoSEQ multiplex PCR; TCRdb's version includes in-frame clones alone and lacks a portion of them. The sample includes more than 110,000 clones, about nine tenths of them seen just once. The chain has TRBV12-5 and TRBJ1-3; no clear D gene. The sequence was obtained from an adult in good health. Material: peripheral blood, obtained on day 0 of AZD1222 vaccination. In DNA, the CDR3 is TGTGCTAGTGGTTTGTTAGCTGCAGGAAACACCATATATTTT. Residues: CASGLLAAGNTIYF.